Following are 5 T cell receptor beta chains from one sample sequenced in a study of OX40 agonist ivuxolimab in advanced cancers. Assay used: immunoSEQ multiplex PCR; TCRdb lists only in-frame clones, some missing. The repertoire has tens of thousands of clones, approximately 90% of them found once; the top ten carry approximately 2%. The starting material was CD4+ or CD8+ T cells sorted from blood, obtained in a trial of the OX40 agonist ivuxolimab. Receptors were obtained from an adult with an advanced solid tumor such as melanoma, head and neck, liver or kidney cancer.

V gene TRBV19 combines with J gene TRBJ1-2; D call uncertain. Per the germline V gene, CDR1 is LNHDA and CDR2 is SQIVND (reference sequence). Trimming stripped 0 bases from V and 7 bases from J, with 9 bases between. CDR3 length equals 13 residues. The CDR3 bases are TGTGCCAGTAGTATAGATCGGGGTTCTGGCTACACCTTC. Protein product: CASSIDRGSGYTF.

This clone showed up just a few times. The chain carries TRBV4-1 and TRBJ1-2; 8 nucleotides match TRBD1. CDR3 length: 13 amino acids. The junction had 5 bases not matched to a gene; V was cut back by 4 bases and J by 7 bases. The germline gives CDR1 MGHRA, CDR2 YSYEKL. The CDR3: CASSRSGGFGYTF. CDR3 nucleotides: TGCGCCAGCAGCCGCTCAGGGGGCTTTGGCTACACCTTC.

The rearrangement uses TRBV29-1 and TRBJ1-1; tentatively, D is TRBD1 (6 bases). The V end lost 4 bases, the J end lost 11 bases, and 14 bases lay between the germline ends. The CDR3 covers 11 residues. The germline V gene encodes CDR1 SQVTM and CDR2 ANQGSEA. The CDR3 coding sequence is TGCAGCGTTGCGACAGGCTCCCGGGCTTTCTTT. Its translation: CSVATGSRAFF.

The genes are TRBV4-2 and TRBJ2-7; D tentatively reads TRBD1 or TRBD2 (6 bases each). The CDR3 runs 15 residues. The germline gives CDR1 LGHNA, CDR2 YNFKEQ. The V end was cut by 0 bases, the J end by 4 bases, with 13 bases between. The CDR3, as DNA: TGTGCCAGCAGCCAAGATCGCGGAGGGGGTTACGAGCAGTACTTC. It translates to CASSQDRGGGYEQYF.

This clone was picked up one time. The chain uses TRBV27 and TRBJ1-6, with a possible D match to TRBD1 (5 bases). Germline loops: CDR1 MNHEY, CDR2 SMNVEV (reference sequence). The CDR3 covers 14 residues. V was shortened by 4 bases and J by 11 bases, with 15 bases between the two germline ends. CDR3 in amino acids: CASSSQGPSTPLHF. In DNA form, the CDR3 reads TGTGCCAGCAGTTCCCAGGGCCCTTCGACACCCCTCCACTTT.